Each of the 18 T cell receptor beta chains below was sequenced from the same sample in a study of T cell changes during pregnancy in multiple sclerosis. Here immunoSEQ multiplex PCR was the method, and the copy in TCRdb shows in-frame clones only, minus some. The sample contains 25,000 to 30,000 clones, about nine tenths of which appear only once. Sequencing was performed on CD8+ T cells from peripheral blood mononuclear cells, taken after pregnancy. All receptors come from a female donor with multiple sclerosis, enrolled in a pregnancy study.

The V gene is TRBV27, the J gene TRBJ2-2, with a weak D call TRBD2 (5 bases). From germline, CDR1 is MNHEY and CDR2 SMNVEV (reference sequence). Trimming shortened V by 4 bases and J by 4 bases, and 16 bases separated the two germline ends. This CDR3 is built from 16 residues. CDR3 in amino acids: CASSSLVSLFTGELFF. DNA of the CDR3: TGTGCCAGCAGTTCACTAGTCTCCCTGTTCACCGGGGAGCTGTTTTTT.

This clone was recorded only once. The rearrangement joins TRBV9 to TRBJ2-1; 8 bases line up with TRBD1. The V gene's germline CDR1 is SGDLS and CDR2 YYNGEE. The CDR3 runs 14 residues. Germline trimming cut 5 bases from V and 8 bases from J; bases unmatched to any gene: 9. CDR3 sequence (DNA): TGTGCCAGCAGGTCAGGGGGCGGAGGTGATGAGCAGTTCTTC. Translation gives CASRSGGGGDEQFF. The variable domain in full, completed from reference TRBV9 and TRBJ2-1, reads DSGVTQTPKHLITATGQRVTLRCSPRSGDLSVYWYQQSLDQGLQFLIQYYNGEERAKGNILERFSAQQFPDLHSELNLSSLELGDSALYFCASRSGGGGDEQFFGPGTRLTVL.

J is TRBJ2-7 and V is TRBV14; weak D call: TRBD1 (5 bases). This CDR3 spans 13 amino acids. The germline CDR1 and CDR2 sequences are SGHDN and FVKESK. V was pared by 1 base and J by 6 bases, with 10 bases between. Here the CDR3 DNA reads TGTGCCAGCAGCCAAGGATCTAGGGGCGAGCAGTACTTC. Its translation: CASSQGSRGEQYF.

The chain uses TRBV27 and TRBJ2-5, with 9 positions matching TRBD1. The CDR3 consists of 16 residues. CDR1 is MNHEY, CDR2 SMNVEV, per germline (reference sequence). V shed 5 bases, J shed 4 bases, and the junction held 11 bases outside the gene matches. The CDR3: CASSKRRTGAVETQYF. In DNA, the CDR3 is TGTGCCAGCAGTAAGCGAAGGACAGGGGCCGTAGAGACCCAGTACTTC.

V and J are TRBV4-3 and TRBJ1-2; TRBD1 might be the D (6 bases). The V and J ends lost 4 bases and 6 bases respectively, with 15 bases between them. Per germline, CDR1 LGHNA and CDR2 YSLEER. The CDR3 loop spans 14 amino acids. CDR3 in amino acids: CASSPGAGDHGYTF. For the CDR3, the DNA is TGCGCCAGCAGCCCAGGGGCAGGGGATCATGGCTACACCTTC.

V gene TRBV27 combines with J gene TRBJ1-3, with D maybe TRBD1 (6 bases). Between the trimmed V and J ends, which lost 4 bases and 0 bases, there was a span of 7 bases. CDR3 length: 14 amino acids. Germline V gene data show CDR1 as MNHEY and CDR2 as SMNVEV (reference sequence). Here the CDR3 DNA reads TGTGCCAGCAGTTCACAGGGCTCTGGAAACACCATATATTTT. Amino acids: CASSSQGSGNTIYF.

V is TRBV27 and J is TRBJ1-5; tentative D call: TRBD1 (5 bases). From germline, CDR1 is MNHEY and CDR2 SMNVEV (reference sequence). This CDR3 region has 15 residues. V was shortened by 5 bases and J by 3 bases, with 14 bases between the two germline ends. Written as DNA, the CDR3 is TGTGCCAGCAGTCCCACGACAGTTTTCAATCAGCCCCAGCATTTT. Translating it yields CASSPTTVFNQPQHF.

The V and J genes are TRBV28 and TRBJ1-5, with TRBD1 matching over 7 bases. V shed 10 bases and J 8 bases; nucleotides not matched to a gene: 8. CDR3 length equals 12 residues. Germline V gives CDR1 MDHEN, CDR2 SYDVKM. CDR3 region: CATIQGSEPQHF. The CDR3 DNA reads as TGTGCCACGATACAGGGGAGTGAGCCCCAGCATTTT.

CDR3 residues: CASSVPRFAGGSSSYNEQFF. CDR3 DNA sequence: TGTGCCAGCAGTGTCCCCAGATTCGCGGGAGGCTCGAGCTCCTACAATGAGCAGTTCTTC. The chain links TRBV2 to TRBJ2-1; 8 bases fit TRBD2. The ends lost 4 bases at V and 0 bases at J; junction bases unmatched: 17. Germline CDR1 and CDR2: SNHLY and FYNNEI. The length of the CDR3 is 20 residues.

The J gene is TRBJ2-1, the V gene TRBV7-3; possible D gene TRBD2, 6 bases. The ends were cut back, 6 bases at V and 8 bases at J, with 14 bases in the middle. The germline CDR1 and CDR2 sequences are SGHTA and FQGTGA. CDR3 length: 13 amino acids. DNA of the CDR3: TGTGCCAGCAGGGAATTTTCGGGGGATGAGCAGTTCTTC. Translation: CASREFSGDEQFF.

The chain has TRBV2 and TRBJ2-3, with TRBD2 matching 9 bases. The CDR3 spans 16 residues. The trim removed 8 bases at V and 4 bases at J, leaving 13 bases unmatched. CDR1 and CDR2 (germline): SNHLY, FYNNEI. DNA for the CDR3: TGTGCCAGCTCATTGGTGGCGGGAGGGTCCGCAGATACGCAGTATTTT. Translating it yields CASSLVAGGSADTQYF.

This clone came up once. The chain combines TRBV7-9 with TRBJ1-1, with TRBD1 as a possible D gene (5 bases). The CDR3 is 15 residues long. Trimming pared 1 base from V and 8 bases from J, leaving 17 bases between. Germline CDR1 SEHNR, CDR2 FQNEAQ (reference sequence). The CDR3 region has the DNA TGTGCCAGCAGCTTAGGGCAGGGTTCACGGATAGAAGCTTTCTTT. Protein product: CASSLGQGSRIEAFF.

About this clone itself: A read error may be the cause here, since a much bigger clone is one base away. The gene calls are TRBV4-3 and TRBJ2-3, with 11 bases matching TRBD2. The germline V gene encodes CDR1 LGHNA and CDR2 YSLEER. The CDR3 runs to 15 residues. Unmatched junction bases numbered 2, after V lost 2 bases and J lost 4 bases. The DNA for the CDR3 is TGCGCCAGCAGCCAAACTAGCGGGAGTCCAGATACGCAGTATTTT. It translates to CASSQTSGSPDTQYF.

The chain recombines TRBV19 with TRBJ1-2; D remains unclear. The CDR3 runs 15 residues. CDR1 is LNHDA and CDR2 is SQIVND in the germline V gene (reference sequence). Trimming removed 0 bases from V and 4 bases from J, with 12 bases in between. CDR3 bases: TGTGCCAGTAGTATAGATTTAGAGCTATCCTATGGCTACACCTTC. Translating gives CASSIDLELSYGYTF.

V and J are TRBV28 and TRBJ1-2; 11 nucleotides match TRBD1. Germline loops: CDR1 MDHEN, CDR2 SYDVKM. CDR3 length: 15 amino acids. The V and J ends lost 2 bases and 3 bases, in that order; junction bases with no gene match: 2. The CDR3 sequence is CASSLGGQGDYGYTF. CDR3 DNA sequence: TGTGCCAGCAGTTTAGGGGGACAGGGGGACTATGGCTACACCTTC.

The J gene is TRBJ1-1, the V gene TRBV14; 7 bases match TRBD1. CDR3 length: 13 residues. Looked up from germline, CDR1 is SGHDN and CDR2 is FVKESK. Trimming removed 4 bases from V and 3 bases from J; junction bases left unmatched: 2. The CDR3 region has the DNA TGTGCCAGCAGCCGGGACAGTTACACTGAAGCTTTCTTT. Its translation: CASSRDSYTEAFF.

The V and J genes are TRBV7-3 and TRBJ2-1; 11 nucleotides match TRBD2. Trimming cost V 5 bases and J 6 bases; bases outside gene matches: 3. Germline CDR1 and CDR2: SGHTA and FQGTGA. This CDR3 has 14 amino acids. DNA of the CDR3: TGTGCCAGCAGCCCGGGACTAGCGGTCAATGAGCAGTTCTTC. Protein: CASSPGLAVNEQFF.

This chain uses TRBV29-1 with TRBJ2-7, with 8 bases identical to TRBD2. The length of the CDR3 is 13 residues. CDR1 and CDR2 (germline): SQVTM, ANQGSEA. V was clipped by 5 bases and J by 0 bases; unmatched bases: 3. CDR3 DNA: TGCAGCGTTCGGAGCGGGAGCTCCTACGAGCAGTACTTC. This sequence encodes CSVRSGSSYEQYF.